This TCR beta chain was sequenced during a study of T-cell memory formation after mild COVID-19. From the 5' RACE reads, TCRdb called clonotypes with MiXCR, one entry per CDR3 protein. The data show around 300,000 distinct CDR3 sequences, roughly 8.2% seen once. Looked up from germline, CDR1 is MNHEY and CDR2 is SVGAGI. The junction had 9 bases not matched to a gene; V was cut back by 4 bases and J by 7 bases. This CDR3 comprises 15 residues. This clonotype was found a few times. The TCR sequence derives from a man aged 18 to 35 who had mild COVID-19 (a few samples of this study predate the infection). Cell type and time point are not known. This chain joins TRBV6-5 and TRBJ1-2, with TRBD1 matching 10 bases. The sample taken for sequencing was PBMCs or a T cell subset sorted from them (not recorded which). The CDR3 coding sequence is TGTGCCAGCAGTTCACCGGGACAGGGGTCTCTTGGCTACACCTTC. Protein product: CASSSPGQGSLGYTF.